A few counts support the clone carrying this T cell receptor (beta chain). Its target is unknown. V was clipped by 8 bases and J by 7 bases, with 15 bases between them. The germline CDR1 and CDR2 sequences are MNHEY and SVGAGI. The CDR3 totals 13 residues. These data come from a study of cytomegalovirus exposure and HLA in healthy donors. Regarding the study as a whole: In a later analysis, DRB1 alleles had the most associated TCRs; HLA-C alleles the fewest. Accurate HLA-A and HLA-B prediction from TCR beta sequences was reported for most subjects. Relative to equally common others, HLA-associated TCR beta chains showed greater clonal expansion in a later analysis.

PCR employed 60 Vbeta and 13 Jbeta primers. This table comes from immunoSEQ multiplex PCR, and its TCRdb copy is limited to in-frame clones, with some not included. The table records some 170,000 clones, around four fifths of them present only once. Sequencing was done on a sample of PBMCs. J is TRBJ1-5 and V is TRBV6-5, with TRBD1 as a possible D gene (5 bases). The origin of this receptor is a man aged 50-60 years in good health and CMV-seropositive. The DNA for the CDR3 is TGTGCCAGCGTTTTAAGGGGCCCCCAGCCCCAGCATTTT. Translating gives CASVLRGPQPQHF.